This TCR beta chain was retrieved from a study of T cells after yellow fever vaccination. At the level of the study: Low-cell-number fractions were prepared with SMART-Seq v4 Ultra Low Input.

CDR1 is KGHSH, CDR2 LQKENI, per germline. The V end lost 1 base, the J end lost 4 bases, and 14 bases lay between the germline ends. This CDR3 has 16 amino acids. With regard to this clonotype: Antigen unknown.

Researchers made TCR cDNA using 5'RACE template switching, and this step added a universal primer site and UMIs. TCRdb fed the 5' RACE reads into MiXCR, producing one record per CDR3 protein. This table holds under 200,000 distinct CDR3 sequences, approximately 6.7% found once. Findings of the study overall: Detected again after the booster were most primary-vaccination clones, at nearly 97% CD4 and 80% to 90% CD8.

The V and J genes are TRBV18 and TRBJ1-3, with a weak D call TRBD1 (5 bases). The sequence came from a man younger than 35 who received the YFV17D yellow fever vaccine. The sequencing here drew on CD4+ T cells sorted from PBMCs, taken more than 4 days after the first yellow fever vaccination. CDR3 in DNA: TGTGCCAGCTCACCACGACAGCGCCGGACCGGAAACACCATATATTTT. This sequence encodes CASSPRQRRTGNTIYF.